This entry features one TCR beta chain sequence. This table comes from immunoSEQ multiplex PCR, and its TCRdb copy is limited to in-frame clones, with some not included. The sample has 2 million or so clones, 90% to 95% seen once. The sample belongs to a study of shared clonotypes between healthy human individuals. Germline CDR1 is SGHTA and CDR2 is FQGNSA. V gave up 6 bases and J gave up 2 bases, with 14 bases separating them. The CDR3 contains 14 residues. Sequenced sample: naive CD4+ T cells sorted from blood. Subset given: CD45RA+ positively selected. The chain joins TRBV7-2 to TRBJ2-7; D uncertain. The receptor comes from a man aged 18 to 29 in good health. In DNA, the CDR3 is TGTGCCAGCAGGAACGTGGGTTCCCCCTACGAGCAGTACTTC. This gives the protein CASRNVGSPYEQYF.